Sequencing of this T cell receptor (beta chain) was carried out in a study of cytomegalovirus exposure and HLA in healthy donors. It was with 60 Vbeta and 13 Jbeta primers that the PCR ran. Here immunoSEQ multiplex PCR was the method, and the copy in TCRdb shows in-frame clones only, minus some. The sample totals 200,000 or so clones; its top ten clones hold about 1%. CDR1 is SGHVS and CDR2 is FQNEAQ in the germline V gene. The CDR3 covers 15 residues. Material for sequencing was PBMCs. V gene TRBV7-8 combines with J gene TRBJ2-5; D is possibly TRBD2 (5 bases). The end of the DNA fits TRBJ2-7 better, so the J call may be wrong. The TCR originated in a girl aged 2-10 years in good health and CMV-seropositive. The CDR3, as DNA: TGTGCCAGCAGCTCCCCGACTACGAGCTCCTACGAGCAGTACTTC. Amino acid sequence: CASSSPTTSSYEQYF.